This T cell receptor (beta chain) is from a study of blood T cells in healthy people across ages. Primers used in a second PCR of about 7 to 12 cycles were a sample-barcoded 5' primer and a J-beta primer mix. Using its own MiXCR run on the 5' RACE reads, TCRdb lists one record per CDR3 protein. The table lists 1.5 million to 2 million distinct CDR3 sequences, approximately 28% of them singletons, with roughly 8% in the top ten. The germline V gene encodes CDR1 MNHEY and CDR2 SMNVEV (reference sequence). This CDR3 spans 15 amino acids. V was pared by 0 bases and J by 0 bases, with 6 bases between. The chain has TRBV27 and TRBJ2-1; D unclear. The source of this sequence is a young woman in good health. The sequenced sample consisted of blood. CDR3 coding DNA: TGTGCCAGCAGTTTATCGCGGAACTCCTACAATGAGCAGTTCTTC. Protein sequence: CASSLSRNSYNEQFF.